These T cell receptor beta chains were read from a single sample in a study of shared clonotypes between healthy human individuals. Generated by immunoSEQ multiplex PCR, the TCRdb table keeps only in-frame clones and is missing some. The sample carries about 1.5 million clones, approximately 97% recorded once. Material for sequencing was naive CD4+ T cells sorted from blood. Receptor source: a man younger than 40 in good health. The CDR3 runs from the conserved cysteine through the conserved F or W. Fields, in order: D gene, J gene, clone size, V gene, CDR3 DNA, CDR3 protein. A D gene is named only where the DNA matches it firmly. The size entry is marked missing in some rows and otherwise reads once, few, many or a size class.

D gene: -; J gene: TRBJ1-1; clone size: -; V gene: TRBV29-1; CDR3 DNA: TGCAGCGCCCACACAGGCACTGAAGCTTTCTTT; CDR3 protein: CSAHTGTEAFF
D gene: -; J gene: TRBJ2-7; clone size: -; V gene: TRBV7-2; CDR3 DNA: TGTGCCAGCAGTGAGAGCTCCTACGAGCAGTACTTC; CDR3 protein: CASSESSYEQYF
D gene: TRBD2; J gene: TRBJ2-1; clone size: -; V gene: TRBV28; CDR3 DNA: TGTGCCAGCGGGCTAGCGGGTTTCAATGAGCAGTTCTTC; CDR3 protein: CASGLAGFNEQFF
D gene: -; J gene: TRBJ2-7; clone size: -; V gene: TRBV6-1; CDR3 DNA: TGTGCCAGCAGTGCGGACGGGAGCTCCTACGAGCAGTACTTC; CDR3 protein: CASSADGSSYEQYF
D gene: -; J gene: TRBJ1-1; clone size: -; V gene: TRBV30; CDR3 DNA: TGTGCCTGGAGTGTGGGGCAGAGGAACACTGAAGCTTTCTTT; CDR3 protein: CAWSVGQRNTEAFF
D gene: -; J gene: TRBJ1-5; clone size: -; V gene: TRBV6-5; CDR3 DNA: TGTGCCAGCAGTTACAACAGGGAGGGTCAGCCCCAGCATTTT; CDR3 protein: CASSYNREGQPQHF
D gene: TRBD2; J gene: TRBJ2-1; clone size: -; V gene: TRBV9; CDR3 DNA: TGTGCCAGCAGCATTTCTAGCGGGAGTAATGAGCAGTTCTTC; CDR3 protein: CASSISSGSNEQFF
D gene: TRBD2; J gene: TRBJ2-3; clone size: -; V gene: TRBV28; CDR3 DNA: TGTGCCAGCAGTTCCCGGACACCTAGCGGGAGATCTACAGATACGCAGTATTTT; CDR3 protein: CASSSRTPSGRSTDTQYF
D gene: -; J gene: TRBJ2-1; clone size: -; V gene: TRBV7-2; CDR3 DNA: TGTGCCAGCAGCTTAGTAAAGCGCTCCTACAATGAGCAGTTCTTC; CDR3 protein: CASSLVKRSYNEQFF
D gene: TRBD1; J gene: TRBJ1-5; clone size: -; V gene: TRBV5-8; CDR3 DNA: TGTGCCAGCAGCTCAGGGGGCGAGGTTCCCCAGCATTTT; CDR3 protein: CASSSGGEVPQHF
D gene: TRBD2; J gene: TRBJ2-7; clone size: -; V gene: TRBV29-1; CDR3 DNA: TGCAGCGTTGAAGGGACTAGCGGTTCCTACGAGCAGTACTTC; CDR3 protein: CSVEGTSGSYEQYF
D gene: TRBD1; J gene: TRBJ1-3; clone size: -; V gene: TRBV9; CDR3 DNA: TGTGCCAGCAGCGACAGCCCTACAGGGGGGCCTGGAAACACCATATATTTT; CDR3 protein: CASSDSPTGGPGNTIYF
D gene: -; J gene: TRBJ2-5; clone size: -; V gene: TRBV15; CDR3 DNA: TGTGCCACCAGCAGGGATCAAGAGACCCAGTACTTC; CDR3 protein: CATSRDQETQYF
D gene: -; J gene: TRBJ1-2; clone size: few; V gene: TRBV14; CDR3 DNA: TGTGCCAGCAGCCGAGACAGAGCTAACTATGGCTACACCTTC; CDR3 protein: CASSRDRANYGYTF
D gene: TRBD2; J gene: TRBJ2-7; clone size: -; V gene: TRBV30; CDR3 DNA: TGTGCCTGGAGTCCTAGCGGGCGCCAGTACTTC; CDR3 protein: CAWSPSGRQYF
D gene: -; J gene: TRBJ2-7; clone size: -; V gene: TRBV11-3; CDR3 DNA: TGTGCCAGCAGCCAAGACCCTTACGAGCAGTACTTC; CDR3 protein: CASSQDPYEQYF
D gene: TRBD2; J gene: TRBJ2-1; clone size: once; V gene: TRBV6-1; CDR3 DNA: TGTGCCAGCAGTGAAGCATTCCGACTAGCGGGAGTCGGTAATGAGCAGTTCTTC; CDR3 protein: CASSEAFRLAGVGNEQFF
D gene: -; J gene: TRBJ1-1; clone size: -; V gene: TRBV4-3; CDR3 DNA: TGCGCCAGCAGCCTTTCGGCGGGACATCAGGGTACTGAAGCTTTCTTT; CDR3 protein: CASSLSAGHQGTEAFF
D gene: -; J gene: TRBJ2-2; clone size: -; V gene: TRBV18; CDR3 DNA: TGTGCCAGCTCACCCCCCAACACCGGGGAGCTGTTTTTT; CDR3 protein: CASSPPNTGELFF
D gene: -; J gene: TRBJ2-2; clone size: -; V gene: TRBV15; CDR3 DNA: TGTGCCACCAGCAGAGATACAAACACCGGGGAGCTGTTTTTT; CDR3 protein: CATSRDTNTGELFF
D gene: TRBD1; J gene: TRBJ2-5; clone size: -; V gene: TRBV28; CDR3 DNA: TGTGCCAGCAGTAGGGGACAGGGCACTCGGGAGACCCAGTACTTC; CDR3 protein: CASSRGQGTRETQYF
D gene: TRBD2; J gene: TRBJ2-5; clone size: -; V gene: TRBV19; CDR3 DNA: TGTGCCAGTAGTTATGGCGGGGGTCGGGTAGAGACCCAGTACTTC; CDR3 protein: CASSYGGGRVETQYF
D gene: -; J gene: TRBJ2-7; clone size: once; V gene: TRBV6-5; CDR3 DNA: TGTGCCAGCAGTCCACCGGGCCGCAGCTCCTACGAGCAGTACTTC; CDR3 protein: CASSPPGRSSYEQYF
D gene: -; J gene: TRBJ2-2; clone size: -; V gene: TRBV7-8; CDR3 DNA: TGTGCCAGCAGCCTAAAGACAGAATTCGCGAACACCGGGGAGCTGTTTTTT; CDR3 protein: CASSLKTEFANTGELFF
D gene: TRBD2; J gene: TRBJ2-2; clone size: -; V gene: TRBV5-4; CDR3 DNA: TGTGCCAGCAGCCAGACTAGCGGGAGGGGGTCCGGGGAGCTGTTTTTT; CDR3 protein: CASSQTSGRGSGELFF
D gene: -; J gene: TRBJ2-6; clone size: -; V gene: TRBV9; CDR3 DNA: TGTGCCAGCAGCCCCCGGGGGTATGGGGCCAACGTCCTGACTTTC; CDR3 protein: CASSPRGYGANVLTF
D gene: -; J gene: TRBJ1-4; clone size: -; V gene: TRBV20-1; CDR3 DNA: TGCAGTGCCGCCGGGGATGAAAAACTGTTTTTT; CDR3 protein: CSAAGDEKLFF
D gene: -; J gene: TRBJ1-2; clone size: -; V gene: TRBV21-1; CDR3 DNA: TGTGCCAGCAGCAACGGTAGGACAGATCATAACTATGGCTACACCTTC; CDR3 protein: CASSNGRTDHNYGYTF
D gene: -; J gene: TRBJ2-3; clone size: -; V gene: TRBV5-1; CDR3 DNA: TGCGCCAGCAGCTTGTTTGGGAGATGGGGCACAAGTACGCAGTATTTT; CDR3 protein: CASSLFGRWGTSTQYF
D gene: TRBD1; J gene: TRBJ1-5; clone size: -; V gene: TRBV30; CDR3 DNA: TGTGCCTGGAGTCCCCTCGGGACAGTTGGCAATCAGCCCCAGCATTTT; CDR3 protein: CAWSPLGTVGNQPQHF
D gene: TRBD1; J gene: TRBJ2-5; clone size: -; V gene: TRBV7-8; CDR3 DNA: TGTGCCAGCAGCTTACCGGGGACAGGTCAGGCCCAGTACTTC; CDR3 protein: CASSLPGTGQAQYF
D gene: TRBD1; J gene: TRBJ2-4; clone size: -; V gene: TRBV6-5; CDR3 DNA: TGTGCCAGCACCCCCCCAGGGGGCGCGGGAAACATTCAGTACTTC; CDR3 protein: CASTPPGGAGNIQYF
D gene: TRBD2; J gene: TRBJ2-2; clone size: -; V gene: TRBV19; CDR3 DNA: TGTGCCAGTAGTATGAGACTAGCGGGAGCAGCCGGGGAGCTGTTTTTT; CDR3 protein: CASSMRLAGAAGELFF
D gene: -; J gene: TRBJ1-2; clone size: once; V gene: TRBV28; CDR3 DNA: TGTGCCAGCAGAAGATCCATGGACTATGGCTACACCTTC; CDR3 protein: CASRRSMDYGYTF
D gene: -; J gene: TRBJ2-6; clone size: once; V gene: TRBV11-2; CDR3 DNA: TGTGCCAGCAGCTTAGCCCCGGTCTCTGGGGCCAACGTCCTGACTTTC; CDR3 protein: CASSLAPVSGANVLTF
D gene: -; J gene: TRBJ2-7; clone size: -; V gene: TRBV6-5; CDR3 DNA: TGTGCCAGCAGTCGCCACTACGAGCAGTACTTC; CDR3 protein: CASSRHYEQYF
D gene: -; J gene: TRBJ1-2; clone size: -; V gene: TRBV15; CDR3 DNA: TGTGCCACCAGCAGAAGGGAGGGGCGGACCTTGAGCTATGGCTACACCTTC; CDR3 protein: CATSRREGRTLSYGYTF
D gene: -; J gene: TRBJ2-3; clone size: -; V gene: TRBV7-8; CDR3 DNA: TGTGCCAGCAGCTTAAGGGCCCTGGGGGCCCGACATGGAGATACGCAGTATTTT; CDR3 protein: CASSLRALGARHGDTQYF
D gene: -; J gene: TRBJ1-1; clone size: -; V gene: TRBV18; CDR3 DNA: TGTGCCAGCTCAGGGGATTTGGGCCCTGAAGCTTTCTTT; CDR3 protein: CASSGDLGPEAFF
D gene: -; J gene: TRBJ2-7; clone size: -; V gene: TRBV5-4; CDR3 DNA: TGTGCCAGCAGCTTGATAGGAAGCGAGCAGTACTTC; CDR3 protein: CASSLIGSEQYF
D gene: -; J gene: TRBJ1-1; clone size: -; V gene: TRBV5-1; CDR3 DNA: TGCGCCAGCAGCCGCGAACCCGGGACACCTGCCATGAACACTGAAGCTTTCTTT; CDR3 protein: CASSREPGTPAMNTEAFF
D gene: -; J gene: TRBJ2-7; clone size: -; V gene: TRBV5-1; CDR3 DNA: TGCGCCAGCAGCTCCGACAGGTTCAGGGAGCAGTACTTC; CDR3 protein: CASSSDRFREQYF